One and the same sample provided the 2 T cell receptor beta chains below, sequenced in a study of shared clonotypes between healthy human individuals. Produced via immunoSEQ multiplex PCR; TCRdb's table is partial and in-frame only. The sample includes roughly 500,000 clones, about 85% of them seen just once. Input material: PBMCs. Receptors originate from a woman aged 40 to 49 in good health. Some clones in this sample may be carry-over from other donors' samples.

This clone was detected once. With only one base between it and a far larger clone, this is likely a read error. Other DNA sequences of this sample code for an identical CDR3. The chain joins TRBV11-2 to TRBJ2-3; 9 nucleotides agree with TRBD1. Germline CDR1 is SGHAT and CDR2 is FQNNGV. This CDR3 contains 18 residues. V shed 2 bases, J shed 3 bases, and the junction held 12 bases outside the gene matches. The CDR3 sequence is CASSLTSPKDRGTDTQYF. CDR3 coding DNA: TGTGCCAGCAGCTTAACGTCCCCTAAGGACAGGGGAACAGATACGCAGTATTTT.

V gene TRBV27 combines with J gene TRBJ2-7; 8 bases match TRBD1. Germline CDR1 MNHEY, CDR2 SMNVEV (reference sequence). This CDR3 comprises 16 residues. The V and J ends lost 4 bases and 9 bases, in that order; junction bases with no gene match: 17. CDR3 DNA sequence: TGTGCCAGCAGTTCCCCGCCGGGACAGGTCCGAGGAGGGCAGTACTTC. Amino acids: CASSSPPGQVRGGQYF.